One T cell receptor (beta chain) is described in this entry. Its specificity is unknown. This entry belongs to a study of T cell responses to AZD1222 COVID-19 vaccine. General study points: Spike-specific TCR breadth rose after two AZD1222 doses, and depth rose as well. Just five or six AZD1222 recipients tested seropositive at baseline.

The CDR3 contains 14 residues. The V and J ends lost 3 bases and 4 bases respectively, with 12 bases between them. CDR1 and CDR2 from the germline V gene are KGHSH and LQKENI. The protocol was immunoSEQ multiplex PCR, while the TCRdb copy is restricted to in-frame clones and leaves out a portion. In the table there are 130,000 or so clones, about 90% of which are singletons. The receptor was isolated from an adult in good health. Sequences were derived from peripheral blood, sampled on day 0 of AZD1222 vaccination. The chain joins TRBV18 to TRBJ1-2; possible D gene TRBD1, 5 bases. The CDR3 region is CASSPNRSIYGYTF. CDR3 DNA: TGTGCCAGCTCACCCAACAGGTCGATCTATGGCTACACCTTC.